Given below is one T cell receptor (beta chain) in context. One junction end disagrees with the germline gene, perhaps due to a read error. The data were obtained in a study of graft-versus-host responses after intestinal transplantation. Data came from immunoSEQ multiplex PCR; TCRdb stores just in-frame clones and leaves some out. The table lists nearly 45,000 clones, about 91% of them singletons. CDR3 length: 13 amino acids. Germline V gene sequence: CDR1 SSHAT, CDR2 FNYEAQ (reference sequence). The chain uses TRBV7-7 and TRBJ2-7; tentative D call: TRBD1 (5 bases). The TCR originated in a human patient who received an intestinal transplant, so some T cells may come from the graft donor. The sequenced sample was PBMCs, obtained 524 days after transplant. The CDR3 nucleotides are TGTGCTAGCAGCCCTCCAGGGAAAGGCGAGCAGTACTTC. It translates to CASSPPGKGEQYF. The variable domain in full, completed from reference TRBV7-7 and TRBJ2-7, reads GAGVSQSPRYKVTKRGQDVTLRCDPISSHATLYWYQQALGQGPEFLTYFNYEAQPDKSGLPSDRFSAERPEGSISTLTIQRTEQRDSAMYRCASSPPGKGEQYFGPGTRLTVT.